This TCR beta chain is drawn from a study of T-cell reconstitution after alpha-beta-depleted transplantation in children. This clonotype was found many times. The CDR3 loop spans 13 amino acids. Germline CDR1 DFQATT, CDR2 SNEGSKA (reference sequence). The V gene end was trimmed by 5 bases and the J gene end by 3 bases; junction bases not matched to a gene: 5. Preparation of the TCRbeta library used unique molecular identifiers. TCRdb recomputed calls from the PCR reads with MiXCR, one row per CDR3 protein. The top ten clones hold about 5.4% of a sample with 450,000 to 500,000 distinct CDR3 sequences, around 12% of them seen once.

Material: PBMCs from the stem cell graft donor, obtained from the stem cell graft. The clonotype was recovered from a human donor who donated a stem cell graft to a child with combined immunodeficiency. The rearrangement links TRBV20-1 to TRBJ1-2; 8 bases fit TRBD1. The CDR3 loop is CSAEDREDYGYTF. CDR3 nucleotides: TGCAGTGCTGAGGACAGGGAGGACTATGGCTACACCTTC.